The 2 T cell receptor beta chains given below trace back to one sample, sequenced in a study of shared clonotypes between healthy human individuals. Using immunoSEQ multiplex PCR, the repertoire was profiled, and TCRdb retains in-frame clones only, with some absent. Among approximately 980,000 clones, over 75% were seen once, and the ten largest hold roughly 1.5%. The sequenced sample consisted of memory CD4+ T cells sorted from blood. The subset is: CD45RA-negative fraction. All receptors derive from a young man in good health.

This clone came up a few times. The J gene is TRBJ1-5, the V gene TRBV7-2; a possible D gene is TRBD1 (6 bases). The CDR3 length is 14 residues. CDR1 is SGHTA, CDR2 FQGNSA, per germline. Trimming took off 1 base at V and 6 bases at J, with 10 bases between the two ends. CDR3 sequence reads: CASSLGGAGQPQHF. The CDR3 DNA is TGTGCCAGCAGCTTAGGGGGGGCTGGTCAGCCCCAGCATTTT.

The chain joins TRBV19 to TRBJ1-5; TRBD1 is a possible D gene (5 bases). Trimming removed 0 bases from V and 7 bases from J, with 7 bases in between. Germline loops: CDR1 LNHDA, CDR2 SQIVND (reference sequence). The CDR3 length is 13 residues. The CDR3 DNA is TGTGCCAGTAGTATAGAAAGGGGCCAGCCCCAGCATTTT. It specifies CASSIERGQPQHF.